This section outlines one T cell receptor beta chain sequence together with its context. Its antigen is not known. Trimming removed 4 bases from V and 4 bases from J, with 13 bases in between. The CDR3 is 14 amino acids. CDR1 is MNHEY and CDR2 is SVGEGT in the germline V gene. Using RNA template, CDR3s of TCR alpha and beta were amplified with iRepertoire arm-PCR. TCRdb re-derived calls from the multiplex PCR reads in MiXCR, one entry per CDR3 protein. The data contain roughly 350,000 distinct CDR3 sequences, 41% of them singletons. The sample comes from a study of glioma-infiltrating T cells. Study-wide context: Glioma patients had dexamethasone for six or fewer days before surgery. The study's findings and limits: Shared blood CDR3 signature motifs marked patients with low tissue-blood divergence. Tissue-blood divergence was below expectation in non-neoplastic patients, above in gliomas.

The TCR originated in a human donor with low-grade glioma or glioblastoma, undergoing nonglioma brain surgery, or in good health (not recorded which). V is TRBV6-2 or TRBV6-3 and J is TRBJ1-2; D uncertain. Material for sequencing was glioma tissue, nonneoplastic brain tissue, or PBMCs (not recorded which). The CDR3 DNA reads as TGTGCCAGCAGTTTAACGAGGAGGAGCTATGGCTACACCTTC. This encodes CASSLTRRSYGYTF.